This T cell receptor beta chain was found in a study of identical twins (dated by TCRdb to the mid-2010s). Regarding the study in general: To test whether fetal clonotypes persist, the study used deep sequencing on TCR alpha and beta repertoires from monozygotic twins, unrelated adults of various ages, and cord blood. To rule out contamination, replicate twin experiments were performed at different times with different library preparation protocols. On the study overall, not on this receptor specifically: Because the same donors could not be followed over many years, the conclusions relied on cross-sectional statistical analysis. Abundant cord blood beta clonotypes had fewer insertions, young adult naive repertoires showed a similar but weaker trend, and memory repertoires showed no such trend. Compared with coincidental sharing between unrelated individuals, out-of-frame TCR alpha sequences shared between twins had an excess of sequences with low generation probability. A weaker excess of twin sharing was found in beta out-of-frame sequences because the signal-to-noise ratio was lowered by fewer shared sequences. In monozygotic twins, recombination models systematically underestimated out-of-frame TCR alpha sharing, but the models matched the sharing seen between unrelated individuals. Zero-insertion analyses could be partly confounded by invariant T cells such as MAIT and iNKT, though diverse VJ usage argued against such confounding for most clonotypes.

This clonotype turned up a few times. Its antigen has not been determined. Per-nucleotide qualities are absent, and no much larger clonotype sits a single base away. Every donor in the study was a healthy Caucasian. The study also sequenced three unrelated non-twin adults: a male aged 18 to 30, a male aged 50 to 59 and a female aged 50 to 59. Using Miltenyi CD45RO+ enrichment and human naive T-cell isolation kits, memory (CD45RO+) and naive T cells were isolated from PBMC. The receptor library was made with 5' RACE. Sequenced using an Illumina HiSeq 2000. A universal primer binding site was added through template switching, and the final cDNA carried a unique molecular identifier so that TCR cDNA molecules could be counted accurately. Specific primers in the conserved constant-segment region were used to synthesize first-strand cDNA for the TCR alpha and beta chains. To control for contamination, every cDNA library was double barcoded, receiving both a SMART-Mk sample barcode and Illumina barcodes. TruSeq adapter sequences along with Illumina sample barcodes were introduced in two successive PCR steps. The TCR alpha and beta cDNA libraries were sequenced on the Illumina HiSeq platform using custom primers. The source study handled its data this way. Raw reads were processed with MiGEC to extract unique molecular identifiers, and MiXCR was used to determine CDR3 positions. For each individual, recombination models were inferred using an EM algorithm with the repgenHMM and IGoR tools. Shared clonotype analysis was performed with the tcR package in R, normalizing sharing by the product of cloneset sizes. To study raw recombination without the effects of thymic and clonal selection, out-of-frame nonproductive sequences were analyzed. The raw public reads went through TCRdb reprocessing: fastp at Q25, MiXCR clone calling, in-frame beta chains kept. Rows are unified per CDR3 protein, each entry keeping the most common DNA and genes. The V and J calls and clone size come from TCRdb's table, not from the authors' own analysis. This sample is represented by about 430,000 distinct CDR3 sequences; around 18% of them were singletons. The ten largest clones represent 12% of the sample.

The CDR3, from cysteine to phenylalanine, totals 15 residues. Only the CDR3 part of the read is kept: 45 bases, read in frame from the first base. V sheds 6 bases and J sheds 6 bases, leaving 21 bases between their ends. In the germline V gene, CDR1 corresponds to MNHNS and CDR2 to SASEGT. The TCR comes from a man in his forties or fifties in good health. The material sequenced was naive T cells sorted from blood. The sample's cell subset or site label, in plain terms: cells isolated with a human naive T-cell isolation kit. The V gene is TRBV6-1 and the J gene is TRBJ2-7; a tentative D match to TRBD2 spans 7 bases. In nucleotide form, the sequence is TGTGCCAGCAGACGAGGTCATCGGGGGGCATTCGAGCAGTACTTC. Translated, this gives CASRRGHRGAFEQYF.